Included here is one T cell receptor (beta chain) sequence, with context. The sample contains more than one DNA sequence encoding this CDR3. Germline lookup yields CDR1 SGHRS and CDR2 YFSETQ. The V gene lost 0 bases and the J gene lost 7 bases, with 10 bases spanning the gap. This CDR3 spans 14 amino acids. This sample is drawn from a study of blood T cell repertoires in COVID-19. Study summary: The United States, Italy and Spain provided the acute and convalescent COVID-19 samples.

Generated by immunoSEQ multiplex PCR, the TCRdb table keeps only in-frame clones and is missing some. The sample lists about 130,000 clones, almost 80% occurring once. The chain employs TRBV5-1 and TRBJ1-4; D is perhaps TRBD1 (6 bases). The receptor's source is a man aged 55 to 70 who had recovered from COVID-19. The sample comprised peripheral blood. The CDR3 here is CASSLGQGSEKLFF. The CDR3 DNA reads TGCGCCAGCAGCTTGGGTCAGGGGAGTGAAAAACTGTTTTTT.